This is a list of T cell receptor beta chains from one sample in a study of neurological immune-mediated disorders. One entry per CDR3 protein, called by TCRdb with MiXCR from the 5' RACE reads. The data contain 45,000 to 65,000 distinct CDR3 sequences, approximately 4.4% of them singletons. The material sequenced was PBMCs. These receptors were obtained from a man aged 50 or older with multiple sclerosis. The CDR3 runs from the conserved cysteine through the conserved F or W. A D gene is named only where the DNA matches it firmly. Size values are once, few and many counts, or a class for expanded clones, and some rows have none.

V gene	J gene	clone size	D gene	CDR3 DNA	CDR3 protein
TRBV29-1	TRBJ2-5	many	TRBD2	TGCAGCGTTGGTCCCGCCGGGAGGGAGACCCAGTACTTC	CSVGPAGRETQYF
TRBV4-1	TRBJ2-5	few	NA	TGCGCCAGCAGCCCCCGGGGAAGCAGAGAGACCCAGTACTTC	CASSPRGSRETQYF
TRBV12-3/TRBV12-4	TRBJ2-3	many	TRBD2	TGTGCCAGCAGTTGGACTAGCGGGACAACAGATACGCAGTATTTT	CASSWTSGTTDTQYF
TRBV20-1	TRBJ2-7	many	NA	TGCAGTGCTAGAGATACTGGGGGCTACGAGCAGTACTTC	CSARDTGGYEQYF
TRBV20-1	TRBJ1-3	NA	TRBD1	TGCAGTGCTAGAGAGGGACAGCACTCTGGAAACACCATATATTTT	CSAREGQHSGNTIYF
TRBV4-1	TRBJ2-7	few	NA	TGCGCCAGCAGCCGCCCCGGGCCCCTAGCCGACGAGCAGTACTTC	CASSRPGPLADEQYF
TRBV2	TRBJ2-3	few	TRBD2	TGTGCCAGCAGTCAACTAGCGGGGGAAGGTGGGTCAGATACGCAGTATTTT	CASSQLAGEGGSDTQYF
TRBV14	TRBJ1-5	many	NA	TGTGCCAGCAGCCGCGTAGGTCAGCCCCAGCATTTT	CASSRVGQPQHF
TRBV5-1	TRBJ2-3	many	NA	TGCGCCAGCAGGAAACAGGCACTTAGCACAGATACGCAGTATTTT	CASRKQALSTDTQYF
TRBV10-3	TRBJ2-5	NA	TRBD2	TGTGCCATCAGTGACCTAGCGGGAAAGGGGGAGACCCAGTACTTC	CAISDLAGKGETQYF
TRBV20-1	TRBJ1-5	few	NA	TGCAGTATAGGAGGGGGTGATCAGCCCCAGAATTTT	CSIGGGDQPQNF
TRBV20-1	TRBJ2-1	many	NA	TGCAGTGCTAGAGTTGTGACTATTCATGAGCAGTTCTTC	CSARVVTIHEQFF
TRBV5-1	TRBJ2-1	many	TRBD1	TGCGCCAGCAGGCCCGGGACAGGGGGCTACAATGAGCAGTTCTTC	CASRPGTGGYNEQFF
TRBV20-1	TRBJ1-5	many	NA	TGCAGTGCTAGAGATCCCCTCGCCAATCAGCCCCAGCATTTT	CSARDPLANQPQHF
TRBV15	TRBJ1-1	many	NA	TGTGCCACCAGCAGAGGTTGGGGGGAGAACACTGAAGCTTTCTTT	CATSRGWGENTEAFF
TRBV5-1	TRBJ2-7	many	NA	TGCGCCAGCAGCTTGCGCTCCGACGAGCAGTACTTC	CASSLRSDEQYF
TRBV10-3	TRBJ1-1	many	NA	TGTGCCAGCCGGGGCTTGGAGGGGACTGAAGCTTTCTTT	CASRGLEGTEAFF
TRBV6-6	TRBJ2-3	many	TRBD2	TGTGCCAGCAGTAAGGTGGGGGGGTACACAGATACGCAGTATTTT	CASSKVGGYTDTQYF
TRBV12-1	TRBJ2-7	NA	NA	TGTGCCAGCAGACGCCTAGAGGGGGGCTCCTACGAGCAGTACTTC	CASRRLEGGSYEQYF
TRBV15	TRBJ1-1	NA	NA	TGTGCCACCGCCCTGAACACTGAAGCTTTCTTT	CATALNTEAFF
TRBV29-1	TRBJ2-5	many	NA	TGCAGCGTTGGAGAATTACAAGAGACCCAGTACTTC	CSVGELQETQYF
TRBV7-9	TRBJ2-2	many	NA	TGTGCCAGCAGCTTAGGTTTCGACACCGGGGAGCTGTTTTTT	CASSLGFDTGELFF
TRBV20-1	TRBJ2-7	many	TRBD2	TGCAGTGCTAGAGATCTAGCGGGATCTTACGAGCAGTACTTC	CSARDLAGSYEQYF
TRBV6-1	TRBJ1-1	many	NA	TGTGCCAGCAGTGAACTTGGGAACACTGAAGCTTTCTTT	CASSELGNTEAFF
TRBV5-1	TRBJ1-5	many	TRBD1	TGCGCCAGCAGTTACGGGACAGGGAGGACTGAGCCCCAGCATTTT	CASSYGTGRTEPQHF
TRBV12-3/TRBV12-4	TRBJ1-1	many	TRBD1	TGTGCCAGCAGGCCCGGGACAGGCCGAGGGGACACTGAAGCTTTCTTT	CASRPGTGRGDTEAFF
TRBV7-2	TRBJ2-3	many	TRBD1	TGTGCCAGCAGCTCCCAGGGGGCGCGATCTTGGGATACGCAGTATTTT	CASSSQGARSWDTQYF
TRBV6-1	TRBJ1-6	many	NA	TGTGCCAGCAGTGAATCCTATAATTCACCCCTCAACTTT	CASSESYNSPLNF
TRBV5-5	TRBJ1-2	many	NA	TGTGCCAGCAGCGCCACCCGGGACCCCTATGGCTACACCTTC	CASSATRDPYGYTF
TRBV20-1	TRBJ2-2	many	NA	TGCAGCCTCGCGGGGGCAAACGGGGAGCTGTTTTTT	CSLAGANGELFF
TRBV19	TRBJ1-5	many	NA	TGTGCCACCACCCAGAGGGAAAGCAATCAGCCCCAGCATTTT	CATTQRESNQPQHF
TRBV5-1	TRBJ2-2	NA	NA	TGCGCCAGCAGCTTTCCGGCAGGGGTCCACGGGGAGCTGTTTTTT	CASSFPAGVHGELFF
TRBV12-3/TRBV12-4	TRBJ2-3	NA	TRBD1	TGTGCCAGCAGTTTCGGGATTGGACAGGCCCTCTGGACAGATACGCAGTATTTT	CASSFGIGQALWTDTQYF
TRBV7-9	TRBJ2-7	many	NA	TGTGCCAGCTGGTCCACTTACGAGCAGTACTTC	CASWSTYEQYF
TRBV20-1	TRBJ2-2	many	NA	TGCAGTGCTAGCCAGGGGCCGGCGGGGGAGCTGTTTTTT	CSASQGPAGELFF
TRBV12-3/TRBV12-4	TRBJ1-4	NA	NA	TGTGCCAGCAGTTCCCTGAAAACAGCGGATGAAAAACTGTTTTTT	CASSSLKTADEKLFF
TRBV20-1	TRBJ2-1	many	TRBD2	TGCAGTGCTAGTCCGCTAGCGGGAGATTACTACAATGAGCAGTTCTTC	CSASPLAGDYYNEQFF
TRBV7-6	TRBJ1-5	many	NA	TGTGCCAGCAGCCGGTATGTGGGGGGCGATCAGCCCCAGCATTTT	CASSRYVGGDQPQHF
TRBV11-3	TRBJ2-1	NA	TRBD2	TGTGCCAGCAACTTGGGACTAGCGAGCTACAATGAGCAGTTCTTC	CASNLGLASYNEQFF
TRBV2	TRBJ2-1	few	NA	TGTGCCAGCAGTTCGAGGTCATACAATGAGCAGTTCTTC	CASSSRSYNEQFF
TRBV10-3	TRBJ1-2	many	NA	TGTGCCATCAGTGGAACGGGAGAGGGGGATCACACCTTC	CAISGTGEGDHTF
TRBV5-5	TRBJ2-1	many	TRBD2	TGTGCCAGCAGCTTGGCTATGGGAGGGAATGAGCAGTTCTTC	CASSLAMGGNEQFF
TRBV20-1	TRBJ1-6	many	NA	TGCAGTGCTAGAATCCCCCCTCCAGGGTCTAATTCACCCCTCCACTTT	CSARIPPPGSNSPLHF
TRBV5-5	TRBJ2-3	many	TRBD2	TGTGCCAGCAGCCCAAGGACTAGCTTGGCAGATACGCAGTATTTT	CASSPRTSLADTQYF
TRBV20-1	TRBJ2-1	NA	NA	TGCAGTGCTAGACCAGGACGAGCGGGTGAGCAGTTCTTC	CSARPGRAGEQFF
TRBV7-8	TRBJ2-1	NA	NA	TGTGCCAGCAGCTTCCTAAATACGAGCTCCTACAATGAGCAGTTCTTC	CASSFLNTSSYNEQFF
TRBV7-2	TRBJ2-5	many	TRBD2	TGTGCCAGCAGCTTAGTTGGGACTAGCGGGGGACCAGGGTCCCAGTACTTC	CASSLVGTSGGPGSQYF
TRBV7-3	TRBJ2-3	many	NA	TGTGCCAGCAGCTTAATTACGATGGATACGCAGTATTTT	CASSLITMDTQYF
TRBV27	TRBJ2-3	many	TRBD2	TGTGCCAGCAGTTCGCTACTAGCGGGAGAGTTCGATACGCAGTATTTT	CASSSLLAGEFDTQYF
TRBV9	TRBJ2-3	many	TRBD2	TGTGCCAGCAGCGCCGGCGGGAGCGCAGATACGCAGTATTTT	CASSAGGSADTQYF
TRBV5-1	TRBJ2-3	many	TRBD2	TGCGCCAGCAGCTCTGGACTAGCTTTCACAGATACGCAGTATTTT	CASSSGLAFTDTQYF
TRBV6-2/TRBV6-3	TRBJ2-3	NA	TRBD2	TGTGCCAGCAGTTATAACAGGCGGGAGAAGACAGATACGCAGTATTTT	CASSYNRREKTDTQYF
TRBV18	TRBJ2-7	few	TRBD1	TGTGCCAGCTCACCGAGACAGGGCGAGCAGTACTTC	CASSPRQGEQYF
TRBV20-1	TRBJ1-3	many	NA	TGCAGTGCTAGAGATCGCGACCGCTCAAGCTCTGGAAACACCATATATTTT	CSARDRDRSSSGNTIYF
TRBV7-9	TRBJ2-7	few	TRBD1	TGTGCCAGCAGCTTAGAAGGACAGGGCACCGAGCAGTACTTC	CASSLEGQGTEQYF